The 15 T cell receptor beta chains below all came from one sample that was sequenced in a study of shared clonotypes between healthy human individuals. Sequenced by immunoSEQ multiplex PCR; TCRdb stores in-frame clones only, minus some. This table has around 980,000 clones, 78% appearing once. The sample was memory CD4+ T cells from PBMCs. Subset denoted: CD45RA-negative fraction. The receptors originated from a man younger than 30 in good health. Some clones in this sample may be carry-over from other donors' samples.

V is TRBV10-2 and J is TRBJ1-2; D uncertain. The CDR3 is 14 residues long. Germline CDR1 is WSHSY and CDR2 is SAAADI. The germline V and J ends were trimmed by 4 bases and 5 bases, with 14 bases remaining between them. The CDR3 DNA sequence: TGCGCCAGCAGTGGGGCCGGGGTTGGATATGGCTACACCTTC. It is translated as CASSGAGVGYGYTF.

The rearrangement joins TRBV10-3 to TRBJ2-3; 8 bases agree with TRBD1. Losses at the gene ends were 0 bases for V and 4 bases for J; bases not matched to a gene: 6. This CDR3 has 16 residues. Germline V gene data show CDR1 as ENHRY and CDR2 as SYGVKD. The CDR3 is CAISESPGGWADTQYF. CDR3 nucleotide sequence: TGTGCCATCAGTGAGTCGCCAGGGGGCTGGGCAGATACGCAGTATTTT.

The chain uses TRBV10-1 and TRBJ2-1; TRBD2 matches at 10 bases. Germline CDR1 and CDR2: WNHNN and SYGVQD (reference sequence). The CDR3 has 16 amino acids. V gave up 3 bases and J gave up 4 bases; unmatched junction bases: 6. The CDR3 sequence is CASSESTSGKYNEQFF. For the CDR3, the DNA is TGCGCCAGCAGTGAATCAACTAGCGGGAAATACAATGAGCAGTTCTTC.

The rearrangement links TRBV18 to TRBJ2-7; D might be TRBD1 (6 bases). Trimming took off 1 base at V and 9 bases at J, with 13 bases between the two ends. The CDR3 length is 13 residues. Germline CDR1 and CDR2: KGHSH and LQKENI. CDR3 amino acids: CASSPHTQGGQYF. In DNA form, the CDR3 reads TGTGCCAGCTCACCACATACACAGGGTGGGCAGTACTTC.

This chain uses TRBV2 with TRBJ2-7; a possible D gene is TRBD1 (6 bases). Germline CDR1 and CDR2: SNHLY and FYNNEI. Trimming pared 1 base from V and 5 bases from J, leaving 12 bases between. CDR3 size: 14 residues. In DNA form, the CDR3 reads TGTGCCAGCAGTGAAGGCAAACAGGGAAACGAGCAGTACTTC. Its protein product is CASSEGKQGNEQYF.

This chain uses TRBV29-1 with TRBJ2-3; weak D call: TRBD2 (5 bases). Germline values: CDR1 SQVTM, CDR2 ANQGSEA. The CDR3 has 13 amino acids. V lost 3 bases, J lost 5 bases, and 12 bases lay in between. CDR3 coding DNA: TGCAGCGTTGATCGGGGAGCGGTAGATACGCAGTATTTT. Protein sequence: CSVDRGAVDTQYF.

The CDR3 loop is CASSVKSGRLNEQYF. CDR3 nucleotides: TGTGCCAGTAGTGTTAAAAGCGGGAGGTTGAACGAGCAGTACTTC. This rearrangement joins TRBV19 to TRBJ2-7, with 9 positions matching TRBD2. The germline V gene has CDR1 LNHDA and CDR2 SQIVND (reference sequence). CDR3 length: 15 amino acids. The trim removed 5 bases at V and 5 bases at J, leaving 10 bases unmatched.

Written as DNA, the CDR3 is TGTGCCTGGGTTCGGGGGGGCACCGGGGAGCTGTTTTTT. Its translation is CAWVRGGTGELFF. This chain joins TRBV30 and TRBJ2-2; 8 nucleotides align to TRBD2. V was pared by 5 bases and J by 4 bases, with 3 bases of the junction left unmatched. This CDR3 has 13 amino acids. The germline V gene has CDR1 GTSNPN and CDR2 SVGIG (reference sequence).

The genes are TRBV28 and TRBJ2-2; no clear D. This CDR3 is 13 amino acids long. V lost 6 bases and J 0 bases, leaving 5 bases between the germline ends. The germline CDR1 and CDR2 sequences are MDHEN and SYDVKM. CDR3 region: CASREPNTGELFF. CDR3 in DNA: TGTGCCAGCAGGGAGCCGAACACCGGGGAGCTGTTTTTT.

This clone has just a few counts. The J gene is TRBJ2-4, the V gene TRBV7-9, with TRBD1 matching 9 bases. Germline V gene sequence: CDR1 SEHNR, CDR2 FQNEAQ (reference sequence). V lost 5 bases to trimming and J lost 6 bases; unmatched junction nucleotides: 5. The CDR3 has 14 residues. The CDR3 DNA reads TGTGCCAGCAGCCGAGGGGACAGGGTAAACATTCAGTACTTC. Residues: CASSRGDRVNIQYF.

This clone was recorded once. Written as DNA, the CDR3 is TGTGCCAGCAGAGCGACAGGGACGAGCTATGGCTACACCTTC. This sequence encodes CASRATGTSYGYTF. This chain connects TRBV6-4 to TRBJ1-2, with TRBD1 matching 7 bases. Germline values: CDR1 MRHNA, CDR2 SNTAGT. The length of the CDR3 is 14 residues. The V and J ends lost 6 bases and 4 bases, in that order; junction bases with no gene match: 8.

The chain has TRBV4-3 and TRBJ2-7; 9 bases agree with TRBD1. This CDR3 contains 13 residues. V trimming: 3 bases; J trimming: 8 bases; junction bases outside the gene matches: 5. Looked up from germline, CDR1 is LGHNA and CDR2 is YSLEER. The CDR3 DNA reads as TGCGCCAGCAGCCAGACCGGGACAGGGCAGCAGTACTTC. Translating gives CASSQTGTGQQYF.

This chain uses TRBV11-3 with TRBJ1-4; D not certain. The CDR3 runs to 14 residues. Per germline, CDR1 SGHNT and CDR2 YENEEA. V lost 1 base and J 5 bases, leaving 8 bases between the germline ends. CDR3 DNA sequence: TGTGCCAGCAGCTTAGGACGGGTCAATGAAAAACTGTTTTTT. This codes for CASSLGRVNEKLFF.

V gene TRBV5-1 combines with J gene TRBJ2-5; possibly TRBD2 for D (5 bases). Matching the DNA end better, TRBJ2-7 makes the J call doubtful. The CDR3 is 14 residues long. Looked up from germline, CDR1 is SGHRS and CDR2 is YFSETQ. This CDR3 reads CASSTNGGSYEQYF. The CDR3 coding sequence is TGCGCCAGCAGCACCAACGGAGGCTCCTACGAGCAGTACTTC.

The rearrangement joins TRBV6-6 to TRBJ1-1, with no clear D. This CDR3 is built from 14 residues. V was shortened by 5 bases and J by 2 bases, with 12 bases between the two germline ends. Germline CDR1 MNHNY, CDR2 SVGAGI (reference sequence). The CDR3 here is CASSLGSSNTEAFF. CDR3 in DNA: TGTGCCAGCAGTCTAGGGTCCAGTAACACTGAAGCTTTCTTT.